This T cell receptor beta chain is drawn from a study of T cells expressing NK-cell markers. TCRdb re-called the 5' RACE reads and shows each CDR3 protein once, DNA omitted. Its clone listing holds 400,000 or so distinct CDR3 sequences. Germline CDR1 and CDR2: SGHVS and FQNEAQ. CDR3 size: 14 residues. The receptor comes from a woman between 45 and 65 years old in good health. This chain links TRBV7-8 with TRBJ1-4; the D gene TCRdb calls, TRBD1, cannot be checked with no DNA. The material sequenced was blood T cells: a sorted CD56 or NKG2C T cell subset, CD4+ or CD8+ T cells, or bulk PBMC T cells (not recorded which). CDR3: CASNLGTGGSELFF.